The 13 T cell receptor beta chains listed next were all sequenced from one sample in a study of CD8 T cells in ankylosing spondylitis. Via MiXCR, TCRdb re-called the 5' RACE reads, giving one row per CDR3 protein. The table includes 85,000 to 100,000 distinct CDR3 sequences, roughly 8.3% detected once. Sequencing was performed on blood, either unsorted or a sorted T cell fraction (not recorded which). The receptors come from a male donor with ankylosing spondylitis or in good health (not recorded which).

Note on this clonotype: A much larger clonotype is one base distant, so this may be a read error. The J gene is TRBJ2-1, the V gene TRBV6-2 or TRBV6-3; D unclear. The length of the CDR3 is 14 residues. Germline V gene lookup returns CDR1 MNHEY and CDR2 SVGEGT. The V end lost 6 bases, the J end lost 4 bases, and 13 bases lay between the germline ends. In nucleotides, the CDR3 is TGTGCCAGCAGCCGCACTCTGAGGTACAATGAGCAGTTCTTC. Translation: CASSRTLRYNEQFF.

There are a few counts of this clonotype. The rearrangement links TRBV11-1 to TRBJ1-1; possibly TRBD1 for D (6 bases). The length of the CDR3 is 19 residues. Trimming removed 5 bases at V and 0 bases at J, with 25 bases between. Germline CDR1 is SGHAT and CDR2 is FQDESV (reference sequence). The CDR3: CASSTRRGGWGKVNTEAFF. DNA for the CDR3: TGTGCCAGCAGCACTAGGCGAGGGGGTTGGGGGAAAGTGAACACTGAAGCTTTCTTT.

In its sample, this clonotype was seen many times. The genes are TRBV29-1 and TRBJ2-3; D perhaps matches TRBD2 (6 bases). The CDR3 loop spans 14 amino acids. Germline CDR1 is SQVTM and CDR2 is ANQGSEA. V was cut by 5 bases and J by 2 bases, with 14 bases left in between. The CDR3 DNA sequence: TGCAGCGTTCGCAGGGACTTAAACACAGATACGCAGTATTTT. As protein: CSVRRDLNTDTQYF.

This clonotype was observed many times. This rearrangement joins TRBV10-2 to TRBJ2-1; 10 nucleotides line up with TRBD2. CDR3 size: 15 residues. Trimming took 2 bases from V and 3 from J; bases not matched to a gene: 1. Germline V gene data show CDR1 as WSHSY and CDR2 as SAAADI. The CDR3: CASSESGGVYNEQFF. Here the CDR3 DNA reads TGCGCCAGCAGTGAGAGCGGGGGGGTCTACAATGAGCAGTTCTTC.

This clonotype occurred many times. This rearrangement joins TRBV12-3 or TRBV12-4 to TRBJ2-1; 8 bases map to TRBD2. This CDR3 has 13 residues. V lost 6 bases and J lost 6; bases outside the gene matches: 4. The CDR3 region has the DNA TGTGCCAGCAGCCTCGGGACTAGCAATGAGCAGTTCTTC. Protein sequence: CASSLGTSNEQFF.

This clonotype was recorded at least ten times. This chain uses TRBV10-3 with TRBJ1-2; D not certain. CDR1 and CDR2 from the germline V gene are ENHRY and SYGVKD. V dropped 5 bases and J dropped 2 bases, with 9 bases sitting between them. The CDR3 length is 13 residues. This CDR3 reads CAISPDPNYGYTF. CDR3 bases: TGTGCCATCAGTCCAGACCCAAACTATGGCTACACCTTC.

This clonotype was recorded at least ten times. The gene calls are TRBV9 and TRBJ2-1; D is unclear. V was shortened by 3 bases and J by 9 bases, with 19 bases between the two germline ends. In germline, CDR1 is SGDLS, CDR2 YYNGEE. This CDR3 has 15 amino acids. The CDR3, as DNA: TGTGCCAGCAGCGGGCCCCCTACCCTGAGGTTTGAGCAGTTCTTC. It encodes CASSGPPTLRFEQFF.

This clonotype was counted ten times or more. The chain joins TRBV20-1 to TRBJ2-2, with D possibly being TRBD1 (6 bases). The CDR3 runs to 13 residues. The germline V gene encodes CDR1 DFQATT and CDR2 SNEGSKA (reference sequence). CDR3 loop: CSGLGARTGELFF. The CDR3 DNA sequence: TGCAGCGGCTTGGGGGCGCGTACCGGGGAGCTGTTTTTT.

This clonotype was observed at least ten times. The chain has TRBV5-4 and TRBJ2-3; D might be TRBD2 (6 bases). This CDR3 has 14 residues. V was cut by 0 bases and J by 5 bases, with 10 bases left in between. The germline gives CDR1 SGHNT, CDR2 YYREEE (reference sequence). The CDR3: CASSLGGEEDTQYF. The CDR3, as DNA: TGTGCCAGCAGCTTGGGGGGGGAGGAAGATACGCAGTATTTT. Looking up the rest from reference TRBV5-4 and TRBJ2-3 gives the full variable domain: ETGVTQSPTHLIKTRGQQVTLRCSSQSGHNTVSWYQQALGQGPQFIFQYYREEENGRGNFPPRFSGLQFPNYSSELNVNALELDDSALYLCASSLGGEEDTQYFGPGTRLTVL.

The table lists this clonotype with many counts. The chain is built from TRBV20-1 and TRBJ1-5; no reliable D call. V was cut by 1 base and J by 0 bases, with 10 bases left in between. Per the germline V gene, CDR1 is DFQATT and CDR2 is SNEGSKA (reference sequence). The CDR3 length is 15 residues. In DNA form, the CDR3 reads TGCAGTGCTAGAGCGTCATTCTATAGCAATCAGCCCCAGCATTTT. It encodes CSARASFYSNQPQHF.

This clonotype came up many times. One end of the junction does not line up with germline, which may come from a read error. The chain carries TRBV7-7 and TRBJ1-1; no clear D. The CDR3 is 13 amino acids. Germline loops: CDR1 SSHAT, CDR2 FNYEAQ (reference sequence). Written as DNA, the CDR3 is TGTGCTAGCAGCTTAGCGAAAGACACTGAAGCTTTCTTT. This sequence encodes CASSLAKDTEAFF.

This clonotype was recorded at least ten times. V gene TRBV4-1 combines with J gene TRBJ1-2; 7 positions agree with TRBD1. Germline V gives CDR1 MGHRA, CDR2 YSYEKL. Trimming removed 2 bases from V and 5 bases from J; junction bases left unmatched: 2. This CDR3 spans 13 amino acids. Here the CDR3 DNA reads TGCGCCAGCAGCCAACAGGGGGATTATGGCTACACCTTC. The encoded protein is CASSQQGDYGYTF.

Many counts were recorded for this clonotype. The chain has TRBV29-1 and TRBJ2-7; a possible D gene is TRBD1 (6 bases). The V end lost 6 bases, the J end lost 2 bases, and 20 bases lay between the germline ends. The CDR3 contains 15 residues. Looked up from germline, CDR1 is SQVTM and CDR2 is ANQGSEA. Here the CDR3 reads CSVILPGTTTYEQYF. The CDR3 coding sequence is TGCAGCGTAATTCTCCCCGGGACAACAACCTACGAGCAGTACTTC.